The entry below gives a single TCR beta chain sequence along with its context. Its antigen remains unidentified. The data stem from a study of shared clonotypes between healthy human individuals. Overall study context: Each donor's CD4 naive and CD4 memory cells filled three plates apiece, CD8 naive two, and CD8 memory one.

General study points: As a rule, naive subsets had a larger estimated richness than memory subsets.

Germline V CDR1 and CDR2: SGHVS, FNYEAQ. The length of the CDR3 is 17 residues. Deletions cut 1 base from V and 0 bases from J, with 13 bases between. Division of CD4+ cells produced a CD45RA+ naive subset and a CD45RA-negative memory subset. Sorted subsets were amplified in replicate PCRs using around 0.2 ug DNA, about 30,000 T cell genomes. Measured with immunoSEQ multiplex PCR; TCRdb has only the in-frame clones, and not every one. Of over 1.4 million clones detected, around 95% appear once; the ten largest clones hold over 1%. What was sequenced was naive CD4+ T cells sorted from blood. Documented subset: CD45RA+ positively selected. V gene TRBV7-6 combines with J gene TRBJ2-1, with TRBD2 as a possible D gene (6 bases). This clonotype was obtained from a man between 25 and 39 years old in good health. CDR3 region: CASSLGLRGSSYNEQFF. CDR3 DNA sequence: TGTGCCAGCAGCTTAGGACTGCGGGGAAGCTCCTACAATGAGCAGTTCTTC.